This TCR beta chain comes out of a study of PD-L1 blockade in urothelial cancer. This CDR3 contains 14 residues. Deletions cut 1 base from V and 1 base from J, with 7 bases between. Germline lookup yields CDR1 KGHSH and CDR2 LQKENI. The table came from immunoSEQ multiplex PCR; TCRdb's copy has only in-frame clones and leaves some out. The sample lists 50,000 to 60,000 clones, approximately 80% occurring once. The sequence was collected from a man in his forties with urothelial cancer. Sequencing was performed on PBMCs, taken around atezolizumab (anti-PD-L1) treatment. The chain is built from TRBV18 and TRBJ1-1; unclear D gene. CDR3 amino acids: CASSPRRENTEAFF. In nucleotides, the CDR3 is TGTGCCAGCTCACCACGGCGGGAGAACACTGAAGCTTTCTTT.